One TCR beta chain is described in this entry. Antigen specificity is unknown. This specimen comes from a study of CXCR3-negative and CXCR3-positive naive CD8 T cells. From germline, CDR1 is LNHNV and CDR2 YYDKDF (reference sequence). The CDR3 runs 15 residues. UMI-labeled 5' RACE TRB cDNA libraries were prepared from the cells. TCRdb reprocessed the 5' RACE reads and keeps a single row for each CDR3 protein, giving no DNA. The sample has tens of thousands of distinct CDR3 sequences. Study-wide findings and caveats: CXCR3-negative naive cells had less hydrophobic TRB CDR3s than did CXCR3-positive naive cells.

The receptor was derived from a human donor in good health. Some clones in this sample may be carry-over from other donors' samples. The chain uses TRBV15 and TRBJ2-7. The sequenced material came from naive CXCR3+ CD8+ T cells from blood. Subset here: CD45RO-CCR7+CD27+CD95- naive CD8+ T cells expressing CXCR3 (TNR3+). The CDR3 spells CATSVRVGEPYEQYF.